The 8 T cell receptor beta chains in this list originate from one sample, sequenced in a study of blood T cell repertoires in COVID-19. This table comes from immunoSEQ multiplex PCR, and its TCRdb copy is limited to in-frame clones, with some not included. In the table there are about 14,000 clones, 60% to 75% of which are singletons. Sequencing input: peripheral blood. Every receptor here comes from a man aged 65-85 years with acute or convalescent COVID-19.

The chain has TRBV12-3 or TRBV12-4 and TRBJ1-2; 7 bases match TRBD1. The CDR3 has 13 amino acids. V trimming: 6 bases; J trimming: 8 bases; junction bases outside the gene matches: 9. The CDR3 region has the DNA TGTGCCAGCAGCTCCGGTAGGGGGCGAGGCTACACCTTC. Translating it yields CASSSGRGRGYTF.

The chain combines TRBV5-1 with TRBJ2-5; maybe TRBD2 (5 bases). Germline V gene lookup returns CDR1 SGHRS and CDR2 YFSETQ. V dropped 0 bases and J dropped 4 bases, with 13 bases sitting between them. The CDR3 sequence is 15 residues long. CDR3 sequence reads: CASSLGASQTETQYF. In nucleotides, the CDR3 is TGCGCCAGCAGCTTGGGGGCTAGCCAGACAGAGACCCAGTACTTC.

This clone was detected a few times. V and J are TRBV11-2 and TRBJ1-1; the D is unclear. With 6 bases removed from V and 8 bases from J, the gap between germline ends came to 16 bases. Germline assignment: CDR1 SGHAT and CDR2 FQNNGV. This CDR3 contains 13 residues. CDR3 sequence reads: CASSPGSRPEAFF. The DNA for the CDR3 is TGTGCCAGCAGTCCTGGGAGCAGGCCCGAAGCTTTCTTT.

The rearrangement uses TRBV29-1 and TRBJ2-1; 10 nucleotides match TRBD2. The CDR3 contains 12 residues. V lost 6 bases to trimming and J lost 6 bases; unmatched junction nucleotides: 2. Germline V gene data show CDR1 as SQVTM and CDR2 as ANQGSEA. DNA for the CDR3: TGCAGCGTCCCTAGCGGGGGCAATGAGCAGTTCTTC. It specifies CSVPSGGNEQFF.

This clone was seen a few times. The chain links TRBV4-3 to TRBJ1-1, with a possible D match to TRBD1 (5 bases). Germline values: CDR1 LGHNA, CDR2 YSLEER. V gave up 0 bases and J gave up 0 bases, with 8 bases separating them. This CDR3 is 15 amino acids long. CDR3 sequence (DNA): TGCGCCAGCAGCCAAGAAGCGGGGGTGAACACTGAAGCTTTCTTT. This translates into CASSQEAGVNTEAFF.

This clone showed up just a few times. Here the CDR3 reads CASSHLPRSGDYNEQFF. CDR3 in DNA: TGCGCCAGCAGTCATCTCCCCCGGAGCGGAGACTACAATGAGCAGTTCTTC. V usage is TRBV23-1 and J usage is TRBJ2-1, with D perhaps TRBD2 (5 bases). TRBV23-1 is designated an ORF whose function remains uncertain. The V and J ends lost 3 bases and 3 bases respectively, with 18 bases between them. The CDR3 sequence is 17 residues long.

This chain uses TRBV15 with TRBJ1-1; 7 positions agree with TRBD1. Unmatched junction bases numbered 7, after V lost 1 base and J lost 5 bases. CDR1 is LNHNV, CDR2 YYDKDF, per germline (reference sequence). This CDR3 has 15 residues. The CDR3 DNA sequence: TGTGCCACCAGCAGAGGCCCAGGGGGAAATACTGAAGCTTTCTTT. It translates to CATSRGPGGNTEAFF.

The rearrangement links TRBV3-1 (or the pseudogene TRBV3-2) to TRBJ1-2, with 7 bases that match TRBD1. With 2 bases clipped from V and 8 bases from J, the junction kept 8 bases outside the gene matches. Germline CDR1 LGHDT, CDR2 YNNKEL (reference sequence). CDR3 length: 14 amino acids. The chain's CDR3 is CASSQILGGAGYTF. For the CDR3, the DNA is TGTGCCAGCAGCCAAATATTAGGGGGCGCCGGCTACACCTTC.